This T cell receptor (beta chain) was profiled in a study of blood T cell repertoires in COVID-19 (dated by TCRdb to 2020 to 2022). General notes on the study: Samples covering the acute and convalescent phases of COVID-19 were provided by collaborators in the United States, Italy and Spain. The material from the prospective study consisted of cDNA or gDNA derived from T cells, B-cell-depleted T cells, or PBMCs. The dataset comprised deeply sampled blood TCRbeta repertoires from subjects exposed to, actively infected with, or recovered from COVID-19. The repertoires were released in a freely available public database meant as a resource for research on the immune response to SARS-CoV-2. The samples were drawn from two sources: the first 160 participants of the ongoing ImmuneRACE study, and 1,254 subjects contributed by 6 global collaborators. Nearly every sample came with metadata listing a de-identified subject ID, COVID-19 status, age in years and sex. Where available, HLA class I and class II types were obtained from metadata supplied by the sample provider rather than from assay-based typing. Beyond this particular receptor, the publication reports: Clinical and demographic metadata were provided uncurated, with the amount varying by source and participant.

TCRbeta CDR3 regions were amplified from genomic DNA using the immunoSEQ Assay, a bias-controlled multiplex PCR. As for how the authors treated the data: The number of nucleated cells in each sample was estimated by amplification of reference gene primers within the assay. To quantify the absolute abundance of each unique TCRbeta CDR3 rearrangement, sequence reads were collapsed and filtered. For each sample, productive Simpson clonality was calculated as the square root of Simpson's diversity index over productive rearrangements. Imported from immuneACCESS, the table was reduced by TCRdb to in-frame sequences with V and J called. These copies leave out some clones; in studies compared against another copy, an unresolved V gene accounts for under half, and the cause of the remainder is not known. V and J calls and clone size follow that table, whereas D and trimming were derived from the DNA. This sample is represented by 55,000 to 65,000 clones; approximately 85% of them were singletons. The top ten clonotypes cover roughly 12% of the sample.

Each collaborating institution followed its own protocols to collect whole blood in K2EDTA tubes. For TCRbeta analysis, collaborator samples were shipped as frozen whole blood, as isolated PBMCs, or as DNA extracted from either sample type. In this sample, this clone turned up a few times. This receptor's antigen is unknown. There are no base qualities to consult, and no much larger clone falls within one base. V drops 6 bases and J drops 5 bases, leaving 13 bases in between. The CDR3 holds 13 amino acids from the cysteine to the phenylalanine. Only the CDR3 DNA stays, 39 bases, in frame from base 1. The chain employs TRBV12-3 or TRBV12-4 and TRBJ1-1, and perhaps TRBD1 as D gene, on 5 matching bases. The sample was peripheral blood. The source is a human donor in a cohort sampled during active COVID-19. The DNA reads TGTGCCAGCAGCCGGGGGATGACGACTGAAGCTTTCTTT. It is translated as CASSRGMTTEAFF.